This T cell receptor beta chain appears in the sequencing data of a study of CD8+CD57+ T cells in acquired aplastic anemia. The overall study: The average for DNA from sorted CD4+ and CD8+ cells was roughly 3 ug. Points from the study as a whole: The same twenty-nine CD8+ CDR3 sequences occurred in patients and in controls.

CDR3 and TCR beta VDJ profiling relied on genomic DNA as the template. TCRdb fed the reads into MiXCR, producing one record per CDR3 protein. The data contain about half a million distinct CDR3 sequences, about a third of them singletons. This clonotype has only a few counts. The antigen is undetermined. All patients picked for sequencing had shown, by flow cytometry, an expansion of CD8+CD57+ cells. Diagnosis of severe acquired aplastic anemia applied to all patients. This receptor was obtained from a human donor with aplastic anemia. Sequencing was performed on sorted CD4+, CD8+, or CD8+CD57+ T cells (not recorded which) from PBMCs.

CDR3 DNA sequence: TGTGCCAGCAGGATTGGGGGGATTGGCAATCAGCCCCAGCATTTT. Its protein is CASRIGGIGNQPQHF. V is TRBV12-3 or TRBV12-4 and J is TRBJ1-5; a weak D match, TRBD1 (5 bases). Trimming stripped 6 bases from V and 2 bases from J, with 14 bases between. The CDR3 consists of 15 residues.